The 21 T cell receptor beta chains listed next were all sequenced from one sample in a study of T-cell reconstitution after alpha-beta-depleted transplantation in children. A TCRbeta library incorporating unique molecular identifiers was prepared. TCRdb re-called the PCR reads through MiXCR, storing one row per CDR3 protein. Of some 340,000 distinct CDR3 sequences in the sample, 10% were seen once. The sample here was PBMCs from the stem cell graft donor, taken from the stem cell graft. These receptor sequences come from a human donor who donated a stem cell graft to a child with acute lymphoblastic leukemia.

The chain is built from TRBV29-1 and TRBJ1-1; no definite D call. The germline V gene encodes CDR1 SQVTM and CDR2 ANQGSEA. V gave up 5 bases and J gave up 1 base, with 14 bases separating them. The CDR3 extends over 14 amino acids. The CDR3 loop is CSVQRGGPNTEAFF. The DNA of the CDR3 is TGCAGCGTTCAAAGAGGCGGCCCGAACACTGAAGCTTTCTTT.

The chain has TRBV7-2 and TRBJ2-7; possibly TRBD2 for D (6 bases). Germline V lookup: CDR1 SGHTA, CDR2 FQGNSA. V was cut by 4 bases and J by 0 bases, with 19 bases left in between. This CDR3 region has 17 residues. The CDR3 bases are TGTGCCAGCAGCTCCGGGCGGGTGCTGGACTACTCCTACGAGCAGTACTTC. This codes for CASSSGRVLDYSYEQYF.

The chain links TRBV5-6 to TRBJ2-3; D remains ambiguous. The CDR3 runs 14 residues. The V end lost 4 bases, the J end lost 1 base, and 10 bases lay between the germline ends. Germline values: CDR1 SGHDT, CDR2 YYEEEE. Here the CDR3 reads CASSRMAGTDTQYF. The DNA of the CDR3 is TGTGCCAGCAGCCGGATGGCTGGCACAGATACGCAGTATTTT.

V is TRBV12-3 or TRBV12-4 and J is TRBJ1-5; weak D call: TRBD1 (5 bases). Deletions cut 1 base from V and 1 base from J, with 11 bases between. The CDR3 consists of 16 residues. The CDR3 nucleotides are TGTGCCAGCAGTTTAGGGGGGGGAGGGAGCAATCAGCCCCAGCATTTT. Protein product: CASSLGGGGSNQPQHF.

This clonotype was seen more than once but under ten times. The chain joins TRBV6-5 to TRBJ1-3, with D hard to call. Trimming stripped 2 bases from V and 0 bases from J, with 5 bases between. There are 14 residues in the CDR3. Germline V gene sequence: CDR1 MNHEY, CDR2 SVGAGI. The CDR3 bases are TGTGCCAGCAGTTACAGTAGCTCTGGAAACACCATATATTTT. This gives the protein CASSYSSSGNTIYF.

This clonotype was detected a few times. V is TRBV4-2 and J is TRBJ2-7; D is perhaps TRBD1 (6 bases). V shed 4 bases and J shed 3 bases, with 19 bases lying between them. The CDR3 covers 16 residues. Germline CDR1 LGHNA, CDR2 YNFKEQ. CDR3 protein: CASSRLGGVMDYEQYF. CDR3 DNA: TGTGCCAGCAGCCGTCTAGGGGGAGTCATGGACTACGAGCAGTACTTC.

This clonotype was recorded at least ten times. The rearrangement joins TRBV29-1 to TRBJ2-5, with D unresolved. The CDR3 extends over 12 amino acids. Per germline, CDR1 SQVTM and CDR2 ANQGSEA. V gave up 4 bases and J gave up 5 bases, with 11 bases separating them. The CDR3 coding sequence is TGCAGCGTTGTCGCAAGTTCGGAGACCCAGTACTTC. Its translation is CSVVASSETQYF.

This clonotype was seen a few times. The chain recombines TRBV27 with TRBJ2-1, with 11 bases identical to TRBD2. Germline lookup yields CDR1 MNHEY and CDR2 SMNVEV (reference sequence). The CDR3 has 14 amino acids. V was clipped by 3 bases and J by 9 bases; unmatched bases: 4. The CDR3 DNA reads TGTGCCAGCAGTTTCACTAGCGGGGGCACTGAGCAGTTCTTC. As protein: CASSFTSGGTEQFF.

This clonotype was counted a few times. V is TRBV4-2 and J is TRBJ2-3, with TRBD2 matching over 9 bases. CDR1 is LGHNA, CDR2 YNFKEQ, per germline. CDR3 length: 17 residues. Trimming took 2 bases from V and 2 from J; bases not matched to a gene: 8. The CDR3 reads CASSQTGTSSVTDTQYF. The CDR3 coding sequence is TGTGCCAGCAGCCAAACCGGGACTAGCTCCGTCACAGATACGCAGTATTTT.

The chain uses TRBV7-9 and TRBJ2-1; TRBD2 aligns across 8 bases. The CDR3 is 16 amino acids. Germline lookup yields CDR1 SEHNR and CDR2 FQNEAQ (reference sequence). V shed 5 bases, J shed 2 bases, and the junction held 8 bases outside the gene matches. CDR3 nucleotide sequence: TGTGCCAGCAGCCGATCCGGACTAGCTCCCTACAATGAGCAGTTCTTC. Translation: CASSRSGLAPYNEQFF.

The chain recombines TRBV5-1 with TRBJ1-1; TRBD1 is a possible D gene (6 bases). The germline V gene has CDR1 SGHRS and CDR2 YFSETQ. V dropped 6 bases and J dropped 3 bases, with 18 bases sitting between them. CDR3 length: 15 amino acids. The CDR3 DNA reads TGCGCCAGCACCCCAGGGTCAGGGGAGGACACTGAAGCTTTCTTT. It encodes CASTPGSGEDTEAFF.

The V call is TRBV14, the J call TRBJ1-5; TRBD1 is a possible D gene (6 bases). V shed 4 bases and J shed 15 bases, with 16 bases lying between them. This CDR3 contains 12 residues. Per germline, CDR1 SGHDN and CDR2 FVKESK. CDR3 in amino acids: CASSLLRGGWHF. Written as DNA, the CDR3 is TGTGCCAGCAGCCTACTCAGGGGCGGTTGGCATTTT.

This clonotype turned up a few times. In DNA, the CDR3 is TGCAGTGCTAGAGAAGGGGGCCCGGGCGGAGATACGCAGTATTTT. Translated, it gives CSAREGGPGGDTQYF. The chain carries TRBV20-1 and TRBJ2-3; 7 nucleotides align to TRBD1. The J segment lost 5 bases and the V segment lost 0 bases, leaving 8 bases of the junction unmatched. The CDR3 has 15 amino acids. Germline V lookup: CDR1 DFQATT, CDR2 SNEGSKA (reference sequence).

The chain joins TRBV7-2 to TRBJ2-1, with TRBD2 matching 10 bases. Germline V gene lookup returns CDR1 SGHTA and CDR2 FQGNSA. There are 15 residues in the CDR3. The trim removed 5 bases at V and 6 bases at J, leaving 7 bases unmatched. The CDR3 reads CASSATLAGGNEQFF. The CDR3 nucleotides read TGTGCCAGCAGCGCAACCTTAGCGGGAGGCAATGAGCAGTTCTTC.

This clonotype was detected a few times. The J gene is TRBJ2-3, the V gene TRBV29-1; D is perhaps TRBD2 (5 bases). Trimming stripped 2 bases from V and 3 bases from J, with 9 bases between. Germline V gene lookup returns CDR1 SQVTM and CDR2 ANQGSEA. The CDR3 has 13 residues. CDR3: CSVERLATDTQYF. CDR3 nucleotide sequence: TGCAGCGTTGAAAGGCTAGCAACAGATACGCAGTATTTT.

This clonotype was observed a few times. The chain links TRBV20-1 to TRBJ2-1, with a tentative D call TRBD2 (7 bases). The CDR3 has 13 residues. The germline V gene has CDR1 DFQATT and CDR2 SNEGSKA (reference sequence). Trimming cost V 6 bases and J 5 bases, with 14 bases left between them. CDR3 nucleotide sequence: TGCAGTGCAGGGGGACTAATGAACAATGAGCAGTTCTTC. Residues: CSAGGLMNNEQFF.

V gene TRBV28 combines with J gene TRBJ1-6; D is uncertain. This CDR3 has 17 residues. Germline assignment: CDR1 MDHEN and CDR2 SYDVKM. The V gene lost 6 bases and the J gene lost 0 bases, with 15 bases spanning the gap. This CDR3 reads CASSPLVSSSYNSPLHF. The CDR3 DNA reads as TGTGCCAGCAGCCCCTTAGTTTCCAGCTCCTATAATTCACCCCTCCACTTT.

This rearrangement joins TRBV14 to TRBJ1-6, with D unresolved. The CDR3 has 15 amino acids. Germline lookup yields CDR1 SGHDN and CDR2 FVKESK. Trimming shortened V by 3 bases and J by 8 bases, and 14 bases separated the two germline ends. The chain's CDR3 is CASSQDGSRYSPLHF. The CDR3 coding sequence is TGTGCCAGCAGCCAGGACGGCTCTAGGTATTCACCCCTCCACTTT.

This clonotype was counted a few times. V gene TRBV7-8 combines with J gene TRBJ1-4; 7 nucleotides align to TRBD1. This CDR3 contains 13 residues. CDR1 is SGHVS, CDR2 FQNEAQ, per germline. V lost 5 bases and J lost 8; bases outside the gene matches: 5. For the CDR3, the DNA is TGTGCCAGCAGCGACAGGGTTGGGGAAAAACTGTTTTTT. This translates into CASSDRVGEKLFF.

This clonotype was found a few times. The chain combines TRBV7-2 with TRBJ2-7; D gene uncertain. This CDR3 has 15 residues. Germline V gene data show CDR1 as SGHTA and CDR2 as FQGNSA. Trimming took off 2 bases at V and 2 bases at J, with 13 bases between the two ends. The CDR3 loop reads CASSLTSSRTYEQYF. The DNA for the CDR3 is TGTGCCAGCAGCTTAACGAGTTCTAGGACCTACGAGCAGTACTTC.

There are many counts of this clonotype. The CDR3 protein is CASSFRTAGGTGELFF. The CDR3 DNA reads as TGCGCCAGCAGCTTTAGGACCGCCGGAGGAACCGGGGAGCTGTTTTTT. The chain joins TRBV5-1 to TRBJ2-2; the D gene is possibly TRBD2 (5 bases). The CDR3 has 16 amino acids. Germline assignment: CDR1 SGHRS and CDR2 YFSETQ. The V end lost 2 bases, the J end lost 5 bases, and 16 bases lay between the germline ends.